These T cell receptor beta chains were read from a single sample in a study of vaccination and CD4 T cells after COVID-19. TCRdb re-analysed the PCR reads in MiXCR, keeping a single row per CDR3 protein. The data show around 14,000 distinct CDR3 sequences, 50% to 55% seen once. For these TCRs, the target antigens are not known. What was sequenced was CD4+ T cells from blood, cultured in vitro. These receptors all come from a human donor who had recovered from COVID-19. Each CDR3 is given with its conserved first and last residue. D genes are given only for firm matches. Size is stated for part of the rows, as once, few or many counts, or as a class when the clone is expanded.

abundance,j_gene,d_gene,len,v_gene,CDR3nt,CDR3aa
NA,TRBJ2-3,NA,11,TRBV7-8,TGTGCCACCACGAGTTCGGATACGCAGTATTTT,CATTSSDTQYF
NA,TRBJ2-7,NA,14,TRBV7-2,TGTGCCAGCGGCCGGGACAACGGGGACTACGAGCAGTACTTC,CASGRDNGDYEQYF
few,TRBJ1-2,NA,13,TRBV2,TGTGCCAGCATAGATCCAGCCAAATGGGGCTACACCTTC,CASIDPAKWGYTF
NA,TRBJ1-4,NA,13,TRBV28,TGTGCCAGCAGTCTACTCCGACCCGGAAAACTGTTTTTT,CASSLLRPGKLFF
NA,TRBJ2-3,TRBD2,15,TRBV6-2/TRBV6-3,TGTGCCAGCAATTTACTAGCGGGAGGGGCAGATACGCAGTATTTT,CASNLLAGGADTQYF
NA,TRBJ2-7,TRBD2,19,TRBV2,TGTGCCAGCAGTGAAGCGCCGTTTATCCTAGCGGGAGGTCGGTGGGAGCAGTACTTC,CASSEAPFILAGGRWEQYF
NA,TRBJ2-1,TRBD2,17,TRBV9,TGTGCCAGCAGCTTGAGGACTAGCGGGAGGGTTTACAATGAGCAGTTCTTC,CASSLRTSGRVYNEQFF
NA,TRBJ2-3,TRBD2,17,TRBV19,TGTGCCAGTAGTAGTAGGGGTAATAGCGGGAGAGGATATACGCAGTATTTT,CASSSRGNSGRGYTQYF
NA,TRBJ1-5,NA,14,TRBV10-2,TGCGCCAGCGGAACCGGGACAAATAATCAGCCCCAGCATTTT,CASGTGTNNQPQHF
NA,TRBJ1-2,NA,13,TRBV20-1,TGCAGTGCTAGAGGGGGTAGTAACTATGGCTACACCTTC,CSARGGSNYGYTF
NA,TRBJ2-3,NA,13,TRBV10-3,TGTGCCATCAGCGAGTCCGGGGCAGATACGCAGTATTTT,CAISESGADTQYF
NA,TRBJ1-1,NA,13,TRBV27,TGTGCCGTCCGGGGAGTGAGGAACACTGAAGCTTTCTTT,CAVRGVRNTEAFF
few,TRBJ2-7,TRBD1,16,TRBV24-1,TGTGCCACCAGTCAACCTGGGACAGGGACCCCGAACGAGCAGTACTTC,CATSQPGTGTPNEQYF
NA,TRBJ2-7,TRBD2,15,TRBV24-1,TGTGCCACCAGTGACCCGGGACTAGGGTTTTATGAGCAGTACTTC,CATSDPGLGFYEQYF
few,TRBJ2-1,TRBD1,15,TRBV6-2/TRBV6-3,TGTGCCAGCGCTCACGGACAGGCGGATTACAATGAGCAGTTCTTC,CASAHGQADYNEQFF
once,TRBJ1-6,NA,16,TRBV2,TGTGCCAGCAGTGAACTGGGGAGCTCCTATAATTCACCCCTCCACTTT,CASSELGSSYNSPLHF
few,TRBJ1-5,NA,15,TRBV19,TGTGCCAGTACTCTAGCCGACAGCCGATATCAGCCCCAGCATTTT,CASTLADSRYQPQHF
NA,TRBJ2-5,TRBD2,17,TRBV7-9,TGTGCCAGCAGCCTTGGGACTAGCGGGGGACGGGTAGAGACCCAGTACTTC,CASSLGTSGGRVETQYF
once,TRBJ2-7,TRBD1,15,TRBV5-4,TGTGCCAGCAGCAAATCGACAGGGTCGGACTACGAGCAGTACTTC,CASSKSTGSDYEQYF
NA,TRBJ1-6,TRBD1,15,TRBV2,TGTGCCAGCAGTGTGAACACAGGGGGAGTTTCACCCCTCCACTTT,CASSVNTGGVSPLHF
once,TRBJ2-3,NA,16,TRBV5-4,TGTGCCAGCACCAAGGGATCCGTCAATCGGCCAGATACGCAGTATTTT,CASTKGSVNRPDTQYF
NA,TRBJ1-6,TRBD1,16,TRBV19,TGTGCCAGTAGTATCGGTTGGGGACAGGGGAATTCACCCCTCCACTTT,CASSIGWGQGNSPLHF
NA,TRBJ2-3,TRBD2,14,TRBV5-4,TGTGCCAGCAGCATCGGGACTATCACAGATACGCAGTATTTT,CASSIGTITDTQYF
few,TRBJ1-2,NA,13,TRBV21-1,TGTGCCAGCAGCAAACACAGGGGCTATGGCTACACCTTC,CASSKHRGYGYTF
once,TRBJ2-3,NA,15,TRBV7-2,TGTGCCAGCAGCTCCACAACAGTTAGTGCAGATACGCAGTATTTT,CASSSTTVSADTQYF
NA,TRBJ2-5,NA,14,TRBV28,TGTGCCAGCAGTCCTCAGGACCGGTGGGAGACCCAGTACTTC,CASSPQDRWETQYF
NA,TRBJ2-1,NA,15,TRBV6-1,TGTGCCAGCAGTGGAGACAGAGTCTCCTACAATGAGCAGTTCTTC,CASSGDRVSYNEQFF
NA,TRBJ2-7,NA,14,TRBV28,TGTGCCAGCAGGCAGGGGGGGAGCTCCTACGAGCAGTACTTC,CASRQGGSSYEQYF
few,TRBJ2-7,NA,15,TRBV25-1,TGTGCCAGCACCTCGGCCGGGGGGCCGTCCTACGAGCAGTACTTC,CASTSAGGPSYEQYF
NA,TRBJ2-5,NA,15,TRBV2,TGTGCCAGCAGTGCTGACGGGGGACGAGGAGAGACCCAGTACTTC,CASSADGGRGETQYF
NA,TRBJ2-1,TRBD2,16,TRBV20-1,TGCAGTGCTAGAGGGTTTAGCGGGAGGGCAGGCAATGAGCAGTTCTTC,CSARGFSGRAGNEQFF
NA,TRBJ2-5,NA,14,TRBV7-2,TGTGCCAGCAGCTTATCGAATCGGGCCCAGACCCAGTACTTC,CASSLSNRAQTQYF
NA,TRBJ2-7,TRBD1,14,TRBV27,TGTGCCAGCAGTTTGAACAGGGGAGTCTCCGAGCAGTACTTC,CASSLNRGVSEQYF
few,TRBJ2-4,NA,12,TRBV7-9,TGTGCCAGCAGCTTGGTCAAAAACATTCAGTACTTC,CASSLVKNIQYF
few,TRBJ2-1,TRBD2,16,TRBV7-3,TGTGCCAGCAGCAAGGAACCGGGACTAGCGTTCGATGAGCAGTTCTTC,CASSKEPGLAFDEQFF
NA,TRBJ2-7,NA,14,TRBV4-1,TGCGCCAGCAGCCCACTGGACTGGTCCTACGAGCAGTACTTC,CASSPLDWSYEQYF
NA,TRBJ1-1,NA,13,TRBV27,TGTGCCAGCAGTTCCAGTTTGAACACTGAAGCTTTCTTT,CASSSSLNTEAFF
NA,TRBJ2-3,TRBD1,15,TRBV7-2,TGTGCCAGCAGCTTAGCGGGACAGGGGACAGATACGCAGTATTTT,CASSLAGQGTDTQYF
few,TRBJ2-6,TRBD1,17,TRBV6-4,TGTGCCAGCAGTCCCGGGACAGGGGGTTCTGGGGCCAACGTCCTGACTTTC,CASSPGTGGSGANVLTF
once,TRBJ2-1,TRBD1,14,TRBV28,TGTGCCAGCTCCGAACAGGGGGAAAGAGATGAGCAGTTCTTC,CASSEQGERDEQFF
once,TRBJ2-7,NA,14,TRBV25-1,TGTGCCAGCAGGGATTCGGGAAGGACCTACGAGCAGTACTTC,CASRDSGRTYEQYF
NA,TRBJ1-2,TRBD1,15,TRBV4-2,TGTGCCAGCAGCCAAGTGGACAGGGGGGTCGCAGGCTACACCTTC,CASSQVDRGVAGYTF
few,TRBJ2-3,TRBD2,16,TRBV20-1,TGCAGTGCCGTATCGCCGGGGACTAGCGGCACAGATACGCAGTATTTT,CSAVSPGTSGTDTQYF
NA,TRBJ1-2,TRBD1,15,TRBV5-6,TGTGCCAGCAGCTTTGGTCCGGGACAGGGCTATGGCTACACCTTC,CASSFGPGQGYGYTF
NA,TRBJ2-5,NA,13,TRBV2,TGTGCCAGCCAAGTGGGGGATCAAGAGACCCAGTACTTC,CASQVGDQETQYF
NA,TRBJ2-2,TRBD2,18,TRBV20-1,TGCAGTGCTAGAGATAGCGCTAGCGGGAGGGCCAGGACCGGGGAGCTGTTTTTT,CSARDSASGRARTGELFF
NA,TRBJ2-3,NA,17,TRBV28,TGTGCCAGCACCGGGTCTCGACTGAGGACCCTCACAGATACGCAGTATTTT,CASTGSRLRTLTDTQYF
NA,TRBJ2-5,NA,11,TRBV20-1,TGCAGTGCCCAGCACCAAGAGACCCAGTACTTC,CSAQHQETQYF
NA,TRBJ1-5,TRBD1,13,TRBV7-2,TGTGCCAGCAGCCCTCAGGGGGATCAGCCCCAGCATTTT,CASSPQGDQPQHF
NA,TRBJ2-5,NA,15,TRBV5-1,TGCGCCAGCAGCTTGGCATTGGGCACCCAAGAGACCCAGTACTTC,CASSLALGTQETQYF
NA,TRBJ2-4,TRBD1,17,TRBV7-9,TGTGCCAGCAGGCAGATTTACAGGGGCGCGGCCAAAAACATTCAGTACTTC,CASRQIYRGAAKNIQYF
NA,TRBJ2-7,TRBD2,15,TRBV11-2,TGTGCCAGCAGCTTAAGCGGCGGGAGCCCCTACGAGCAGTACTTC,CASSLSGGSPYEQYF
NA,TRBJ1-2,TRBD1,16,TRBV19,TGTGCCAGTACAAAGATCCAGGGGGCGCTCAACTATGGCTACACCTTC,CASTKIQGALNYGYTF